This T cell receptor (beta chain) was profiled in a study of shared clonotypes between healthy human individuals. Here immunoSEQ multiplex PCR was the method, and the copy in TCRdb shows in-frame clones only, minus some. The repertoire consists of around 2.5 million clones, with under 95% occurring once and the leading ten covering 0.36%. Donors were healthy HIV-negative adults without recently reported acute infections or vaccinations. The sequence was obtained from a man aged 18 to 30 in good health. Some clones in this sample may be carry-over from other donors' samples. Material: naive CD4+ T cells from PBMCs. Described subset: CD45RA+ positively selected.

For the CDR3, the DNA is TGTGCCAGCTCACCGGGACTAGCGATGTCAGATACGCAGTATTTT. Its protein product is CASSPGLAMSDTQYF. The V and J genes are TRBV18 and TRBJ2-3, with 10 bases lining up with TRBD2. Germline V gene data show CDR1 as KGHSH and CDR2 as LQKENI. V shed 3 bases and J 4 bases; nucleotides not matched to a gene: 4. The CDR3 runs to 15 residues.